Presented here are 19 T cell receptor beta chains from one specimen sequenced in a study of blood T cell repertoires in COVID-19. Measured with immunoSEQ multiplex PCR; TCRdb has only the in-frame clones, and not every one. This sample has a few hundred thousand clones, with approximately 90% found just once. The specimen sequenced was PBMCs or T cells enriched from blood (not recorded which). These receptors were collected from a man aged 25 to 40 who had recovered from COVID-19.

The chain uses TRBV6-2 or TRBV6-3 and TRBJ1-5; the match to TRBD1 covers 7 bases. Germline values: CDR1 MNHEY, CDR2 SVGEGT. V was pared by 0 bases and J by 0 bases, with 8 bases of the junction left unmatched. The CDR3 length is 18 residues. The DNA of the CDR3 is TGTGCCAGCAGTTACTCTTTGACAGGGAAAGATAGCAATCAGCCCCAGCATTTT. Protein sequence: CASSYSLTGKDSNQPQHF.

This chain joins TRBV6-2 or TRBV6-3 and TRBJ2-2; 13 nucleotides line up with TRBD2. V lost 2 bases, J lost 0 bases, and 6 bases stayed unmatched. Per the germline V gene, CDR1 is MNHEY and CDR2 is SVGEGT. The CDR3 has 19 amino acids. The CDR3 is CASSYPGLAGTANTGELFF. Here the CDR3 DNA reads TGTGCCAGCAGTTACCCGGGACTAGCGGGAACCGCGAACACCGGGGAGCTGTTTTTT.

V gene TRBV6-5 combines with J gene TRBJ2-2; 7 bases line up with TRBD1. With 4 bases clipped from V and 0 bases from J, the junction kept 5 bases outside the gene matches. The CDR3 extends over 16 amino acids. Germline V CDR1 and CDR2: MNHEY, SVGAGI. As DNA, the CDR3 is TGTGCCAGCAGTTGGGACAGAGCCGCGAACACCGGGGAGCTGTTTTTT. Its protein is CASSWDRAANTGELFF.

Remarks on this clone: In the same sample, other DNA sequences code for this CDR3. The chain couples TRBV29-1 to TRBJ1-3; no definite D call. The CDR3 is made up of 13 amino acids. Trimming cost V 0 bases and J 1 base, with 4 bases left between them. Germline V gives CDR1 SQVTM, CDR2 ANQGSEA. DNA of the CDR3: TGCAGCGTTGAAGATAGATCTGGAAACACCATATATTTT. Protein product: CSVEDRSGNTIYF.

V gene TRBV29-1 combines with J gene TRBJ2-3, with 8 positions matching TRBD2. V dropped 0 bases and J dropped 1; count of bases not matched to a gene: 6. Germline V gene data show CDR1 as SQVTM and CDR2 as ANQGSEA. The CDR3 spans 16 residues. The CDR3 bases are TGCAGCGTTGAAGATGGACTAGCTGGGGGCACAGATACGCAGTATTTT. Its protein product is CSVEDGLAGGTDTQYF.

This clone was seen a single time. The CDR3 region is CASSQDSYTEAFF. CDR3 nucleotide sequence: TGCGCCAGCAGCCAAGACAGTTACACTGAAGCTTTCTTT. This sequence joins TRBV4-3 and TRBJ1-1; D gene unclear. Germline V gives CDR1 LGHNA, CDR2 YSLEER. The CDR3 has 13 residues. V was shortened by 0 bases and J by 3 bases, with 5 bases between the two germline ends.

V usage is TRBV5-6 and J usage is TRBJ1-6; the D is unclear. The CDR3 sequence is 15 residues long. CDR1 SGHDT and CDR2 YYEEEE come from the germline V gene. V lost 5 bases and J lost 9, with 18 bases in between. The DNA of the CDR3 is TGTGCCAGCAGTTTTTCCACGGCGGTCGTTTCACCCCTCCACTTT. Translation gives CASSFSTAVVSPLHF.

V and J are TRBV4-3 and TRBJ1-5, with D maybe TRBD1 (5 bases). Between the trimmed V and J ends, which lost 4 bases and 6 bases, there was a span of 16 bases. There are 15 residues in the CDR3. Germline V gene lookup returns CDR1 LGHNA and CDR2 YSLEER. The CDR3 here is CASSPFVGGTQPQHF. The DNA of the CDR3 is TGCGCCAGCAGCCCCTTTGTGGGGGGAACTCAGCCCCAGCATTTT.

The chain uses TRBV5-1 and TRBJ2-2; D gene uncertain. This CDR3 is 15 amino acids long. With 0 bases removed from V and 7 bases from J, the gap between germline ends came to 13 bases. Per germline, CDR1 SGHRS and CDR2 YFSETQ. The CDR3 loop is CASSLGGTPYGELFF. As DNA, the CDR3 is TGCGCCAGCAGCTTGGGCGGCACCCCTTACGGGGAGCTGTTTTTT.

This chain joins TRBV7-9 and TRBJ1-2; no clear D. The ends were cut back, 5 bases at V and 4 bases at J, with 14 bases in the middle. This CDR3 contains 14 residues. Per the germline V gene, CDR1 is SEHNR and CDR2 is FQNEAQ (reference sequence). The CDR3 reads CASSILANTYGYTF. Written as DNA, the CDR3 is TGTGCCAGCAGCATCCTGGCCAACACCTATGGCTACACCTTC.

This sequence joins TRBV5-1 and TRBJ2-2; tentatively, D is TRBD2 (7 bases). The CDR3 length is 19 residues. The germline V gene has CDR1 SGHRS and CDR2 YFSETQ. Trimming removed 3 bases from V and 3 bases from J, with 24 bases in between. CDR3 protein: CASSSPLGGGVGDTGELFF. The CDR3 nucleotides read TGCGCCAGCAGCTCTCCTCTCGGCGGGGGCGTTGGGGACACCGGGGAGCTGTTTTTT.

This rearrangement joins TRBV5-1 to TRBJ1-1, with D unclear. This CDR3 region has 13 residues. Looked up from germline, CDR1 is SGHRS and CDR2 is YFSETQ. Trimming cost V 4 bases and J 4 bases, with 11 bases left between them. The CDR3 DNA follows: TGCGCCAGCAGCCTCAGCGGTGCCACTGAAGCTTTCTTT. Amino acids: CASSLSGATEAFF.

Points on this clone: At one end the junction does not follow the germline gene, possibly because of a read error. V is TRBV7-9 and J is TRBJ1-1, with 7 bases matching TRBD1. This CDR3 comprises 14 residues. Per germline, CDR1 SEHNR and CDR2 FQNEAQ (reference sequence). CDR3 DNA: TGTGCCAGCAACTTAGACAGGGAGGGAGATGAAGCTTTCTTT. It encodes CASNLDREGDEAFF.

This clone was picked up one time. The rearrangement joins TRBV19 to TRBJ2-7; TRBD1 matches 10 bases. With 6 bases clipped from V and 6 bases from J, the junction kept 8 bases outside the gene matches. From germline, CDR1 is LNHDA and CDR2 SQIVND (reference sequence). This CDR3 spans 14 amino acids. In nucleotides, the CDR3 is TGTGCCAGTAGCCCGGGACAGGGGATTGGCGAGCAGTACTTC. It codes for CASSPGQGIGEQYF.

This chain uses TRBV5-5 with TRBJ1-1; D is uncertain. The V gene lost 0 bases and the J gene lost 3 bases, with 15 bases spanning the gap. The CDR3 extends over 16 amino acids. In germline, CDR1 is SGHKS, CDR2 YYEKEE (reference sequence). The CDR3 protein is CASSLVPTATHTEAFF. The CDR3 DNA reads as TGTGCCAGCAGCTTGGTCCCGACTGCGACCCACACTGAAGCTTTCTTT. Drawing the rest from reference TRBV5-5 and TRBJ1-1, the complete variable domain is DAGVTQSPTHLIKTRGQQVTLRCSPISGHKSVSWYQQVLGQGPQFIFQYYEKEERGRGNFPDRFSARQFPNYSSELNVNALLLGDSALYLCASSLVPTATHTEAFFGQGTRLTVV.

This clone has only a few counts. This CDR3 is missing its conserved last phenylalanine or tryptophan, likely due to a read error. It is unclear where the CDR3 begins or ends on the DNA, so no DNA is shown, and the CDR3 is as TCRdb lists it. The CDR3 protein is CASSLVGTVKVL. The chain joins TRBV5-5 to TRBJ1-1; TRBD1, the table's D call, lacks a check against the DNA. Per the germline V gene, CDR1 is SGHKS and CDR2 is YYEKEE (reference sequence). The length of the CDR3 is 12 amino acids, counting both ends.

J is TRBJ1-5 and V is TRBV10-3; TRBD1 matches at 8 bases. CDR1 is ENHRY, CDR2 SYGVKD, per germline. V lost 6 bases and J lost 0; bases outside the gene matches: 4. CDR3 length equals 15 residues. CDR3: CAISLTGDSNQPQHF. CDR3 DNA sequence: TGTGCCATCAGCCTGACAGGGGATAGCAATCAGCCCCAGCATTTT.

This rearrangement joins TRBV24-1 to TRBJ2-5, with 8 bases fitting TRBD1. Germline values: CDR1 KGHDR, CDR2 SFDVKD. There are 15 residues in the CDR3. J lost 1 base, V lost 4 bases, and 4 bases had no gene match. CDR3 nucleotide sequence: TGTGCCACCAGTGACCGAACAGGGGGCCAAGAGACCCAGTACTTC. Encoded protein: CATSDRTGGQETQYF.

The CDR3 spells CASSLGASTGGYTDTQYF. The CDR3 DNA sequence: TGTGCCAGCAGCTTAGGGGCCTCGACAGGGGGGTACACAGATACGCAGTATTTT. V and J are TRBV11-3 and TRBJ2-3; 9 bases match TRBD1. The CDR3 contains 18 residues. Germline V gives CDR1 SGHNT, CDR2 YENEEA. V trimming: 1 base; J trimming: 2 bases; junction bases outside the gene matches: 10.